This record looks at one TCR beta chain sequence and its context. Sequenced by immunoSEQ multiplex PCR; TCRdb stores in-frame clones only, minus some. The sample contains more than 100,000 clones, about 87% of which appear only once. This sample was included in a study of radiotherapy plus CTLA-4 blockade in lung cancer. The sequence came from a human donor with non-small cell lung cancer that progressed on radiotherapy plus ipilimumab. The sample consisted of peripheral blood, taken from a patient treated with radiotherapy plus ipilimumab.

DNA of the CDR3: TGCGCCAGCAGCCGAGGACAGGGGAACACTGAAGCTTTCTTT. Protein sequence: CASSRGQGNTEAFF. The chain links TRBV5-1 to TRBJ1-1; 8 bases agree with TRBD1. V trimming: 4 bases; J trimming: 1 base; junction bases outside the gene matches: 3. The CDR3 covers 14 residues. In germline, CDR1 is SGHRS, CDR2 YFSETQ.